The 28 T cell receptor beta chains reported below all come from one sample, sequenced in a study of blood T cells in healthy people across ages. PCR was performed a second time for roughly 7 to 12 cycles using a sample-barcoded 5' primer and a J-beta primer mix. MiXCR was run by TCRdb on the 5' RACE reads, yielding one entry per CDR3 protein. The sample lists about 830,000 distinct CDR3 sequences, 58% seen once, with about 20% in the top ten. The specimen was blood. The receptors were gathered from a man aged 25-45 years in good health.

V usage is TRBV6-2 or TRBV6-3 and J usage is TRBJ2-1; D remains ambiguous. The J call may be wrong; the DNA end is better matched by TRBJ2-7. The germline V gene has CDR1 MNHEY and CDR2 SVGEGT. The CDR3 covers 14 residues. Here the CDR3 DNA reads TGTGCCAGCTTAGCTCGGAGCTCCTACAATGAGCAGTACTTC. As protein: CASLARSSYNEQYF.

This clonotype was seen many times. This chain joins TRBV10-3 and TRBJ2-3; possible D gene TRBD1, 5 bases. The V end was cut by 6 bases, the J end by 9 bases, with 16 bases between. Per the germline V gene, CDR1 is ENHRY and CDR2 is SYGVKD. CDR3 length: 13 amino acids. For the CDR3, the DNA is TGTGCCATCAGGGCGTACGCGCAGGGAACGCAGTATTTT. Translation: CAIRAYAQGTQYF.

As regards this clonotype: The junction does not match germline at one end; this may be a read error. The genes are TRBV28 and TRBJ2-1; 12 bases match TRBD2. The CDR3 extends over 12 amino acids. CDR1 is MDHEN and CDR2 is SYDVKM in the germline V gene. As DNA, the CDR3 is TGTACCAGCAGCCAGACTAGCGGGGGAGAGTTCTTC. Amino acid sequence: CTSSQTSGGEFF. Combining the CDR3 with reference TRBV28 and TRBJ2-1 gives the whole variable domain DVKVTQSSRYLVKRTGEKVFLECVQDMDHENMFWYRQDPGLGLRLIYFSYDVKMKEKGDIPEGYSVSREKKERFSLILESASTNQTSMYLCTSSQTSGGEFFGPGTRLTVL.

The chain uses TRBV7-2 and TRBJ1-2; no definite D call. CDR1 is SGHTA and CDR2 is FQGNSA in the germline V gene. This CDR3 is 15 amino acids long. Trimming cost V 2 bases and J 1 base, with 11 bases left between them. CDR3 DNA sequence: TGTGCCAGCAGCTTAAAGTCCCAGAGTAACTATGGCTACACCTTC. Protein: CASSLKSQSNYGYTF. The full variable domain, its missing parts supplied by reference TRBV7-2 and TRBJ1-2, is GAGVSQSPSNKVTEKGKDVELRCDPISGHTALYWYRQSLGQGLEFLIYFQGNSAPDKSGLPSDRFSAERTGGSVSTLTIQRTQQEDSAVYLCASSLKSQSNYGYTFGSGTRLTVV.

In its sample, this clonotype was seen a few times. The genes are TRBV20-1 and TRBJ1-1; D may be TRBD1 (5 bases). Trimming removed 1 base at V and 2 bases at J, with 20 bases between. The CDR3 length is 17 residues. Per the germline V gene, CDR1 is DFQATT and CDR2 is SNEGSKA (reference sequence). Here the CDR3 reads CSARGRGAGILNTEAFF. For the CDR3, the DNA is TGCAGTGCTAGAGGTCGCGGGGCGGGGATACTAAACACTGAAGCTTTCTTT.

The V call is TRBV6-1, the J call TRBJ2-7; 8 bases align to TRBD1. The CDR3 runs to 16 residues. The V segment lost 3 bases and the J segment 2 bases; nucleotides outside the gene matches: 9. Germline CDR1 MNHNS, CDR2 SASEGT. CDR3 sequence reads: CASSDIPGQVPYEQYF. Written as DNA, the CDR3 is TGTGCCAGCAGTGATATACCGGGACAGGTCCCCTACGAGCAGTACTTC.

This sequence joins TRBV2 and TRBJ2-5; a weak D match, TRBD2 (5 bases). There are 12 residues in the CDR3. The germline V and J ends were trimmed by 7 bases and 6 bases, with 12 bases remaining between them. Germline CDR1 and CDR2: SNHLY and FYNNEI. DNA for the CDR3: TGTGCCAGCACCATAGCGTTACAGACCCAGTACTTC. Translating it yields CASTIALQTQYF.

The V and J genes are TRBV2 and TRBJ1-1; D is uncertain. The V end was cut by 5 bases, the J end by 7 bases, with 8 bases between. CDR3 length: 11 amino acids. Looked up from germline, CDR1 is SNHLY and CDR2 is FYNNEI. CDR3 bases: TGTGCCAGCAGTCAGATCCTTGAAGCTTTCTTT. Protein sequence: CASSQILEAFF.

V usage is TRBV6-2 or TRBV6-3 and J usage is TRBJ2-7; TRBD2 is a possible D gene (6 bases). With the DNA end fitting TRBJ2-5 better, the J assignment may be wrong. The length of the CDR3 is 14 residues. The germline gives CDR1 MNHEY, CDR2 SVGEGT. The CDR3 bases are TGTGCCAGCAGTTACACCGGGGGAACGGAGACCCAGTACTTC. Its protein product is CASSYTGGTETQYF.

J is TRBJ2-3 and V is TRBV29-1; D unclear. The ends were cut back, 4 bases at V and 6 bases at J, with 11 bases in the middle. CDR1 is SQVTM, CDR2 ANQGSEA, per germline. The CDR3 is 12 amino acids. CDR3 sequence reads: CSVALPGDTQYF. The CDR3 DNA sequence: TGCAGCGTTGCCCTCCCGGGCGATACGCAGTATTTT.

The genes are TRBV29-1 and TRBJ2-1; D gene unclear. The CDR3 spans 13 residues. Germline V gene sequence: CDR1 SQVTM, CDR2 ANQGSEA. V gave up 5 bases and J gave up 6 bases, with 14 bases separating them. CDR3 nucleotide sequence: TGCAGCGTTAGTCTAGTCTATGGCAATGAGCAGTTCTTC. It specifies CSVSLVYGNEQFF.

CDR3 DNA sequence: TGCGCCAGCAGCTTGGTAGGGACTAGCGGGGGAAGAAATGAGCAGTTCTTC. This translates into CASSLVGTSGGRNEQFF. The chain links TRBV5-1 to TRBJ2-1; TRBD2 matches at 14 bases. After removal of 0 bases from V and 7 bases from J, the junction contained 6 bases not matched to a gene. CDR3 length: 17 amino acids. The germline V gene has CDR1 SGHRS and CDR2 YFSETQ.

This chain joins TRBV20-1 and TRBJ2-1; 7 bases are a match to TRBD2. J was trimmed by 8 bases and V by 1 base; bases with no gene match: 26. This CDR3 comprises 20 residues. The germline gives CDR1 DFQATT, CDR2 SNEGSKA (reference sequence). The chain's CDR3 is CSARGTGRAGLGLGVDEQFF. DNA for the CDR3: TGCAGTGCTAGAGGCACTGGGAGAGCGGGATTGGGGCTCGGGGTGGATGAGCAGTTCTTC.

V and J are TRBV28 and TRBJ2-1; either TRBD1 or TRBD2 may fit D (6 bases each). V gave up 3 bases and J gave up 9 bases, with 9 bases separating them. CDR1 is MDHEN and CDR2 is SYDVKM in the germline V gene. The CDR3 has 12 amino acids. The CDR3 nucleotides read TGTGCCAGCAGTTTGGGGGGCTTTGAGCAGTTCTTC. This translates into CASSLGGFEQFF.

The gene calls are TRBV20-1 and TRBJ2-1; 10 bases match TRBD2. This CDR3 comprises 17 residues. Germline V gene sequence: CDR1 DFQATT, CDR2 SNEGSKA (reference sequence). Trimming at V came to 6 bases and at J to 3 bases, leaving 14 bases not matched to a gene. CDR3 sequence (DNA): TGCAGTGCCCCTAGCGGGAGTTCCCTCAATAACTACAATGAGCAGTTCTTC. Translated, it gives CSAPSGSSLNNYNEQFF.

V gene TRBV7-8 combines with J gene TRBJ2-3; 8 nucleotides agree with TRBD2. The CDR3 is 16 amino acids. Germline CDR1 and CDR2: SGHVS and FQNEAQ. The V gene end was trimmed by 6 bases and the J gene end by 2 bases; junction bases not matched to a gene: 10. CDR3 in amino acids: CASRDPVSGVTDTQYF. The CDR3, as DNA: TGTGCCAGCAGAGATCCAGTTAGCGGGGTCACAGATACGCAGTATTTT.

This clonotype was picked up a small number of times. The rearrangement joins TRBV7-9 to TRBJ2-1; 12 bases are shared with TRBD2. This CDR3 comprises 14 residues. The V gene's germline CDR1 is SEHNR and CDR2 FQNEAQ (reference sequence). V shed 5 bases, J shed 10 bases, and the junction held 6 bases outside the gene matches. CDR3 loop: CASSGTSGRLEQFF. Written as DNA, the CDR3 is TGTGCCAGCAGCGGAACTAGCGGGAGGTTGGAGCAGTTCTTC.

This clonotype was found many times. This chain connects TRBV5-1 to TRBJ2-3; possibly TRBD1 for D (6 bases). This CDR3 contains 16 residues. From germline, CDR1 is SGHRS and CDR2 YFSETQ. The V end was cut by 0 bases, the J end by 2 bases, with 13 bases between. This chain's CDR3 is CASSLEGDFVTDTQYF. The CDR3 DNA reads TGCGCCAGCAGCTTGGAGGGGGATTTTGTCACAGATACGCAGTATTTT.

The genes are TRBV9 and TRBJ2-1; 7 nucleotides line up with TRBD2. V shed 0 bases, J shed 4 bases, and the junction held 7 bases outside the gene matches. CDR1 and CDR2 from the germline V gene are SGDLS and YYNGEE. This CDR3 spans 16 amino acids. CDR3 amino acids: CASSVGPGLEYNEQFF. The CDR3 coding sequence is TGTGCCAGCAGCGTAGGCCCCGGACTAGAATACAATGAGCAGTTCTTC.

This clonotype came up once. The chain uses TRBV7-2 and TRBJ1-5; D possibly corresponds to TRBD1 (5 bases). CDR3 length equals 13 residues. Between the trimmed V and J ends, which lost 5 bases and 4 bases, there was a span of 9 bases. Looked up from germline, CDR1 is SGHTA and CDR2 is FQGNSA. CDR3: CASSHPGNQPQHF. The CDR3, as DNA: TGTGCCAGCAGCCACCCAGGGAATCAGCCCCAGCATTTT.

This clonotype has a single count. A single base separates this from a much larger clone, so it may be a read error. The rearrangement joins TRBV20-1 to TRBJ2-5; D unresolved. This CDR3 has 12 residues. Germline V gene sequence: CDR1 DFQATT, CDR2 SNEGSKA (reference sequence). Trimming took 2 bases from V and 13 from J, leaving 17 bases between them. The CDR3 nucleotides read TGCAGTGCTAGAAAGTACGGAGCCCCATCGTACTTC. This encodes CSARKYGAPSYF.

The CDR3 DNA sequence: TGCAGTGCTCGGACAGGGGGCGCGATAAAGTACTTC. This gives the protein CSARTGGAIKYF. This chain connects TRBV20-1 to TRBJ2-7, with 11 nucleotides matching TRBD1. The CDR3 has 12 residues. The ends lost 5 bases at V and 11 bases at J; junction bases unmatched: 8. Germline CDR1 and CDR2: DFQATT and SNEGSKA (reference sequence).

The V gene is TRBV6-6, the J gene TRBJ1-1; D is unresolved. Trimming took 0 bases from V and 1 from J, leaving 9 bases between them. CDR1 is MNHNY and CDR2 is SVGAGI in the germline V gene (reference sequence). CDR3 size: 15 residues. The CDR3 loop reads CASSYSRRRNTEAFF. For the CDR3, the DNA is TGTGCCAGCAGTTACTCGAGGCGGAGGAACACTGAAGCTTTCTTT.

This chain uses TRBV29-1 with TRBJ2-7, with D perhaps TRBD1 (5 bases). The CDR3 has 12 residues. Germline V CDR1 and CDR2: SQVTM, ANQGSEA. The V end was cut by 5 bases, the J end by 2 bases, with 10 bases between. The CDR3 sequence: CSVSTVTYEQYF. CDR3 in DNA: TGCAGCGTTTCGACAGTTACCTACGAGCAGTACTTC.

This chain uses TRBV6-1 with TRBJ2-7, with D hard to call. From germline, CDR1 is MNHNS and CDR2 SASEGT. Trimming took off 6 bases at V and 6 bases at J, with 12 bases between the two ends. The length of the CDR3 is 12 residues. The CDR3: CASRYWGSEQYF. The CDR3 region has the DNA TGTGCCAGCAGATATTGGGGATCCGAGCAGTACTTC.

The V and J genes are TRBV3-1 and TRBJ2-7; 9 bases fit TRBD1. The junction had 13 bases not matched to a gene; V was cut back by 8 bases and J by 5 bases. In germline, CDR1 is LGHDT, CDR2 YNNKEL (reference sequence). This CDR3 contains 15 residues. In nucleotides, the CDR3 is TGTGCCAGCGGCCTACCGGGACAGGGCAGGCACGAGCAGTACTTC. This translates into CASGLPGQGRHEQYF.

The chain employs TRBV29-1 and TRBJ1-1; 8 bases are shared with TRBD1. The length of the CDR3 is 15 residues. Germline loops: CDR1 SQVTM, CDR2 ANQGSEA. V gave up 1 base and J gave up 5 bases; unmatched junction bases: 9. The CDR3 sequence: CSVEASPGQETEAFF. CDR3 nucleotides: TGCAGCGTTGAAGCCTCCCCGGGACAGGAAACTGAAGCTTTCTTT.

V gene TRBV20-1 combines with J gene TRBJ2-3, with D maybe TRBD2 (6 bases). Germline lookup yields CDR1 DFQATT and CDR2 SNEGSKA (reference sequence). The CDR3 extends over 13 amino acids. V lost 1 base and J 5 bases, leaving 10 bases between the germline ends. The CDR3 DNA follows: TGCAGTGCTAGAGGAAGGAGGGGAGATACGCAGTATTTT. It codes for CSARGRRGDTQYF.